These T cell receptor beta chains were read from a single sample in a study of CD8+CD57+ T cells in acquired aplastic anemia. TCRdb re-analysed the reads in MiXCR, keeping a single row per CDR3 protein. Among a few hundred thousand distinct CDR3 sequences listed, around 32% were seen once. The sample taken for sequencing was sorted CD4+, CD8+, or CD8+CD57+ T cells (not recorded which) from PBMCs. The receptors stem from a human donor with aplastic anemia. The CDR3 runs from the conserved cysteine through the conserved F or W. Fields, in order: clone size, D gene, CDR3 length, J gene, V gene, CDR3 protein, CDR3 DNA. A D gene is named only where the DNA matches it firmly. Size is stated for part of the rows, as once, few or many counts, or as a class when the clone is expanded.

clone size: few; D gene: NA; CDR3 length: 12; J gene: TRBJ1-5; V gene: TRBV30; CDR3 protein: CAWSAQTSHQHF; CDR3 DNA: TGTGCCTGGAGTGCCCAGACAAGCCATCAGCATTTT
clone size: many; D gene: NA; CDR3 length: 12; J gene: TRBJ1-5; V gene: TRBV12-3/TRBV12-4; CDR3 protein: CASSISNQPQHF; CDR3 DNA: TGTGCCAGCAGTATTAGCAATCAGCCCCAGCATTTT
clone size: many; D gene: NA; CDR3 length: 16; J gene: TRBJ2-5; V gene: TRBV24-1; CDR3 protein: CATSDSSDGYQETQYF; CDR3 DNA: TGTGCCACCAGTGATAGCTCGGACGGATACCAAGAGACCCAGTACTTC
clone size: many; D gene: NA; CDR3 length: 14; J gene: TRBJ1-2; V gene: TRBV19; CDR3 protein: CASSMAASESGYTF; CDR3 DNA: TGTGCCAGTAGTATGGCCGCCTCGGAATCCGGCTACACCTTC
clone size: NA; D gene: NA; CDR3 length: 16; J gene: TRBJ2-7; V gene: TRBV11-1; CDR3 protein: CASSFPSAGTTYEQYF; CDR3 DNA: TGTGCCAGCAGCTTCCCCTCGGCAGGGACGACCTACGAGCAGTACTTC
clone size: many; D gene: NA; CDR3 length: 16; J gene: TRBJ1-5; V gene: TRBV11-1; CDR3 protein: CASSLANAPIGQPQHF; CDR3 DNA: TGTGCCAGCAGCTTAGCGAACGCCCCAATAGGTCAGCCCCAGCATTTT
clone size: NA; D gene: TRBD2; CDR3 length: 16; J gene: TRBJ2-2; V gene: TRBV7-6; CDR3 protein: CASSDTSGSDAGELFF; CDR3 DNA: TGTGCCAGCAGCGATACTAGCGGGAGTGATGCCGGGGAGCTGTTTTTT
clone size: NA; D gene: TRBD2; CDR3 length: 16; J gene: TRBJ2-3; V gene: TRBV20-1; CDR3 protein: CSAFPGLAGLTDTQYF; CDR3 DNA: TGCAGTGCTTTCCCGGGACTAGCGGGGTTAACAGATACGCAGTATTTT
clone size: many; D gene: TRBD1; CDR3 length: 15; J gene: TRBJ2-5; V gene: TRBV19; CDR3 protein: CASSAPTGGVETQYF; CDR3 DNA: TGTGCCAGTAGTGCTCCGACAGGGGGTGTTGAGACCCAGTACTTC
clone size: NA; D gene: NA; CDR3 length: 15; J gene: TRBJ1-4; V gene: TRBV20-1; CDR3 protein: CSARVPGTPGEKLFF; CDR3 DNA: TGCAGTGCTAGAGTGCCCGGGACGCCAGGGGAAAAACTGTTTTTT
clone size: NA; D gene: TRBD1; CDR3 length: 18; J gene: TRBJ1-5; V gene: TRBV18; CDR3 protein: CASSPTITGGYSNQPQHF; CDR3 DNA: TGTGCCAGCTCACCGACCATTACAGGGGGCTATAGCAATCAGCCCCAGCATTTT
clone size: NA; D gene: NA; CDR3 length: 12; J gene: TRBJ2-5; V gene: TRBV19; CDR3 protein: CASSMDAETQYF; CDR3 DNA: TGTGCCAGTAGTATGGACGCGGAGACCCAGTACTTC
clone size: few; D gene: NA; CDR3 length: 15; J gene: TRBJ1-1; V gene: TRBV4-1; CDR3 protein: CASSQEAATNTEAFF; CDR3 DNA: TGCGCCAGCAGCCAAGAAGCAGCTACGAACACTGAAGCTTTCTTT
clone size: NA; D gene: NA; CDR3 length: 16; J gene: TRBJ1-6; V gene: TRBV11-2; CDR3 protein: CASSLWGIENNSPLHF; CDR3 DNA: TGTGCCAGCAGCTTATGGGGGATTGAAAATAATTCACCCCTCCACTTT
clone size: NA; D gene: NA; CDR3 length: 14; J gene: TRBJ1-2; V gene: TRBV6-2/TRBV6-3; CDR3 protein: CASRFNGAIYGYTF; CDR3 DNA: TGTGCCAGCAGGTTCAACGGGGCCATCTATGGCTACACCTTC
clone size: many; D gene: NA; CDR3 length: 15; J gene: TRBJ2-7; V gene: TRBV7-2; CDR3 protein: CASSLSGTLGYEQYF; CDR3 DNA: TGTGCCAGCAGCCTTTCCGGGACGTTGGGTTACGAGCAGTACTTC
clone size: few; D gene: TRBD1; CDR3 length: 15; J gene: TRBJ2-5; V gene: TRBV2; CDR3 protein: CASSEEAGTEETQYF; CDR3 DNA: TGTGCCAGCAGTGAAGAGGCTGGGACAGAAGAGACCCAGTACTTC
clone size: many; D gene: NA; CDR3 length: 15; J gene: TRBJ1-5; V gene: TRBV7-2; CDR3 protein: CASSLSRDSNQPQHF; CDR3 DNA: TGTGCCAGCAGCTTATCCAGGGATAGCAATCAGCCCCAGCATTTT
clone size: few; D gene: NA; CDR3 length: 17; J gene: TRBJ2-7; V gene: TRBV20-1; CDR3 protein: CSARDSRARIGDYEQYF; CDR3 DNA: TGCAGTGCTAGAGATTCCAGGGCTCGAATCGGAGACTACGAGCAGTACTTC
clone size: NA; D gene: TRBD1; CDR3 length: 14; J gene: TRBJ2-2; V gene: TRBV6-5; CDR3 protein: CASSWGTDTGELFF; CDR3 DNA: TGTGCCAGCAGTTGGGGGACAGACACCGGGGAGCTGTTTTTT
clone size: many; D gene: TRBD1; CDR3 length: 12; J gene: TRBJ1-5; V gene: TRBV20-1; CDR3 protein: CSAGTGSQPQHF; CDR3 DNA: TGCAGTGCTGGGACAGGAAGTCAGCCCCAGCATTTT
clone size: many; D gene: NA; CDR3 length: 13; J gene: TRBJ2-5; V gene: TRBV7-3; CDR3 protein: CASSPTRKETQYF; CDR3 DNA: TGTGCCAGCAGCCCGACACGTAAAGAGACCCAGTACTTC
clone size: NA; D gene: NA; CDR3 length: 8; J gene: TRBJ1-1; V gene: TRBV29-1; CDR3 protein: CSAVRSGW; CDR3 DNA: TGCAGCGCTGTACGGTCGGGGTGG
clone size: many; D gene: NA; CDR3 length: 13; J gene: TRBJ2-7; V gene: TRBV20-1; CDR3 protein: CSARETRSYEQYF; CDR3 DNA: TGCAGTGCTAGAGAAACCAGATCCTACGAGCAGTACTTC
clone size: NA; D gene: NA; CDR3 length: 15; J gene: TRBJ1-2; V gene: TRBV5-5; CDR3 protein: CASSQRPGFLYGYTF; CDR3 DNA: TGTGCCAGCAGCCAAAGACCAGGGTTCCTGTATGGCTACACCTTC
clone size: few; D gene: NA; CDR3 length: 13; J gene: TRBJ1-4; V gene: TRBV20-1; CDR3 protein: CSASTRGNEKLFF; CDR3 DNA: TGCAGTGCTAGTACGAGGGGTAACGAAAAACTGTTTTTT
clone size: NA; D gene: NA; CDR3 length: 15; J gene: TRBJ1-1; V gene: TRBV2; CDR3 protein: CASSRSGGENTEAFF; CDR3 DNA: TGTGCCAGCAGTCGTAGCGGGGGGGAAAACACTGAAGCTTTCTTT
clone size: many; D gene: TRBD1; CDR3 length: 15; J gene: TRBJ1-1; V gene: TRBV29-1; CDR3 protein: CSAAGTGYWGTEAFF; CDR3 DNA: TGCAGCGCGGCCGGGACAGGCTACTGGGGGACTGAAGCTTTCTTT
clone size: many; D gene: TRBD1; CDR3 length: 14; J gene: TRBJ1-1; V gene: TRBV7-9; CDR3 protein: CASSFGTGRTEAFF; CDR3 DNA: TGTGCCAGCAGCTTCGGGACAGGGCGGACTGAAGCTTTCTTT
clone size: once; D gene: TRBD2; CDR3 length: 13; J gene: TRBJ2-3; V gene: TRBV29-1; CDR3 protein: CQQAGGTTDTQYF; CDR3 DNA: TGCCAGCAGGCGGGGGGAACCACAGATACGCAGTATTTT
clone size: few; D gene: NA; CDR3 length: 13; J gene: TRBJ2-5; V gene: TRBV4-2; CDR3 protein: CASSQDLRETQYF; CDR3 DNA: TGTGCCAGCAGCCAAGATTTACGGGAGACCCAGTACTTC
clone size: NA; D gene: TRBD2; CDR3 length: 16; J gene: TRBJ2-3; V gene: TRBV12-3/TRBV12-4; CDR3 protein: CASSLMSGGAADTQYF; CDR3 DNA: TGTGCCAGCAGTTTAATGAGCGGGGGGGCCGCAGATACGCAGTATTTT
clone size: NA; D gene: TRBD2; CDR3 length: 15; J gene: TRBJ2-7; V gene: TRBV2; CDR3 protein: CASSHPGTSGYEQYF; CDR3 DNA: TGTGCCAGCAGTCACCCCGGGACTAGCGGCTACGAGCAGTACTTC
clone size: many; D gene: TRBD1; CDR3 length: 12; J gene: TRBJ1-2; V gene: TRBV5-1; CDR3 protein: CASSLDRAKTHF; CDR3 DNA: TGCGCCAGCAGCTTAGACAGGGCAAAAACCCACTTC
clone size: few; D gene: NA; CDR3 length: 15; J gene: TRBJ1-2; V gene: TRBV4-1; CDR3 protein: CASSQEGSGQGGYTF; CDR3 DNA: TGCGCCAGCAGCCAAGAAGGGAGCGGGCAGGGTGGCTACACCTTC
clone size: many; D gene: NA; CDR3 length: 15; J gene: TRBJ2-7; V gene: TRBV4-3; CDR3 protein: CASSQSFSGPDEQYF; CDR3 DNA: TGCGCCAGCAGCCAGAGCTTTTCAGGGCCCGACGAGCAGTACTTC
clone size: many; D gene: NA; CDR3 length: 14; J gene: TRBJ1-1; V gene: TRBV20-1; CDR3 protein: CSARDATVNTEAFF; CDR3 DNA: TGCAGTGCTAGAGATGCGACAGTGAACACTGAAGCTTTCTTT
clone size: many; D gene: TRBD2; CDR3 length: 14; J gene: TRBJ2-7; V gene: TRBV7-6; CDR3 protein: CASSLVAGAYEQYF; CDR3 DNA: TGTGCCAGCAGCTTAGTTGCGGGGGCCTACGAGCAGTACTTC
clone size: many; D gene: NA; CDR3 length: 13; J gene: TRBJ1-3; V gene: TRBV7-3; CDR3 protein: CASSLGLGNTIYF; CDR3 DNA: TGTGCCAGCAGCTTAGGGCTGGGAAACACCATATATTTT
clone size: few; D gene: TRBD2; CDR3 length: 14; J gene: TRBJ2-1; V gene: TRBV5-1; CDR3 protein: CASTSGGANSEQFF; CDR3 DNA: TGCGCCAGTACCAGCGGGGGGGCGAATAGTGAGCAGTTCTTC
clone size: NA; D gene: TRBD2; CDR3 length: 16; J gene: TRBJ2-1; V gene: TRBV11-1; CDR3 protein: CASSPMTSGSYNEQFF; CDR3 DNA: TGTGCCAGCAGCCCCATGACTAGCGGGTCCTACAATGAGCAGTTCTTC
clone size: NA; D gene: TRBD2; CDR3 length: 17; J gene: TRBJ2-7; V gene: TRBV25-1; CDR3 protein: CASSHGTSGGARNEQYF; CDR3 DNA: TGTGCCAGCAGCCATGGGACTAGCGGGGGGGCCAGAAACGAGCAGTACTTC
clone size: NA; D gene: NA; CDR3 length: 15; J gene: TRBJ1-6; V gene: TRBV11-2; CDR3 protein: CASSSWTGMKGALHF; CDR3 DNA: TGTGCCAGCAGCTCCTGGACGGGGATGAAAGGGGCCCTCCACTTT
clone size: many; D gene: NA; CDR3 length: 12; J gene: TRBJ1-6; V gene: TRBV10-1; CDR3 protein: CASTQGRSPLHF; CDR3 DNA: TGCGCCAGCACCCAGGGGCGATCACCCCTCCACTTT
clone size: many; D gene: NA; CDR3 length: 13; J gene: TRBJ2-7; V gene: TRBV19; CDR3 protein: CASSSGVGYEQYF; CDR3 DNA: TGTGCCAGTAGTAGCGGGGTCGGTTACGAGCAGTACTTC
clone size: once; D gene: TRBD2; CDR3 length: 13; J gene: TRBJ2-2; V gene: TRBV7-3; CDR3 protein: CAGSFGGTGELFF; CDR3 DNA: TGTGCCGGCAGCTTCGGGGGGACCGGGGAGCTGTTTTTT
clone size: few; D gene: NA; CDR3 length: 15; J gene: TRBJ2-5; V gene: TRBV5-4; CDR3 protein: CASSFNKGGQETQYF; CDR3 DNA: TGTGCCAGCAGCTTCAACAAGGGTGGGCAAGAGACCCAGTACTTC
clone size: few; D gene: TRBD1; CDR3 length: 13; J gene: TRBJ1-5; V gene: TRBV20-1; CDR3 protein: CSARGQGGQPQHF; CDR3 DNA: TGCAGTGCCCGGGGACAGGGAGGTCAGCCCCAGCATTTT
clone size: few; D gene: TRBD1; CDR3 length: 18; J gene: TRBJ2-6; V gene: TRBV27; CDR3 protein: CASSAQGQGLPGANVLTF; CDR3 DNA: TGTGCCAGCAGTGCGCAGGGACAGGGCTTACCTGGGGCCAACGTCCTGACTTTC
clone size: NA; D gene: NA; CDR3 length: 15; J gene: TRBJ2-5; V gene: TRBV10-3; CDR3 protein: CASSLWEGGRETQYF; CDR3 DNA: TGTGCCAGCAGTTTATGGGAGGGGGGGCGAGAGACCCAGTACTTC
clone size: NA; D gene: TRBD1; CDR3 length: 19; J gene: TRBJ1-2; V gene: TRBV11-1; CDR3 protein: CASGLAQGGALGANYGYTF; CDR3 DNA: TGTGCCAGCGGCTTAGCGCAAGGGGGCGCGTTGGGGGCTAACTATGGCTACACCTTC
clone size: many; D gene: TRBD1; CDR3 length: 15; J gene: TRBJ1-1; V gene: TRBV19; CDR3 protein: CASSPRTGRYSEAFF; CDR3 DNA: TGTGCCAGTAGCCCCCGGACAGGGAGGTACAGTGAAGCTTTCTTT
clone size: many; D gene: TRBD1; CDR3 length: 12; J gene: TRBJ1-2; V gene: TRBV19; CDR3 protein: CASSPQGVGYTF; CDR3 DNA: TGTGCCAGTAGTCCACAGGGGGTTGGCTACACCTTC
clone size: NA; D gene: TRBD2; CDR3 length: 16; J gene: TRBJ2-3; V gene: TRBV19; CDR3 protein: CASSGGLAGGGNTQYF; CDR3 DNA: TGTGCCAGTAGCGGTGGACTAGCGGGAGGCGGAAATACGCAGTATTTT
clone size: few; D gene: TRBD2; CDR3 length: 15; J gene: TRBJ2-2; V gene: TRBV5-1; CDR3 protein: CASRFTSGVTGELFF; CDR3 DNA: TGCGCCAGCAGATTTACTAGCGGAGTGACCGGGGAGCTGTTTTTT
clone size: few; D gene: NA; CDR3 length: 13; J gene: TRBJ1-2; V gene: TRBV15; CDR3 protein: CATSGESNYGYTF; CDR3 DNA: TGTGCCACCAGCGGGGAGTCTAACTATGGCTACACCTTC
clone size: many; D gene: NA; CDR3 length: 13; J gene: TRBJ1-5; V gene: TRBV25-1; CDR3 protein: CASTQGGNQPQHF; CDR3 DNA: TGTGCCAGTACCCAGGGCGGCAATCAGCCCCAGCATTTT
clone size: few; D gene: NA; CDR3 length: 16; J gene: TRBJ2-7; V gene: TRBV15; CDR3 protein: CATSTGGGGSTYEQYF; CDR3 DNA: TGTGCCACCAGCACCGGGGGCGGGGGCTCCACCTACGAGCAGTACTTC
clone size: many; D gene: NA; CDR3 length: 15; J gene: TRBJ1-2; V gene: TRBV6-4; CDR3 protein: CASRAGPLPNYGYTF; CDR3 DNA: TGTGCCAGCAGGGCAGGACCCCTGCCTAACTATGGCTACACCTTC
clone size: NA; D gene: TRBD1; CDR3 length: 18; J gene: TRBJ2-7; V gene: TRBV5-1; CDR3 protein: CASSLESTGGTVHYEQYF; CDR3 DNA: TGCGCCAGCAGCTTGGAATCGACAGGGGGCACAGTTCACTACGAGCAGTACTTC